This note documents a single T cell receptor beta chain sequence. The antigen remains undetermined. Sequencing used immunoSEQ multiplex PCR; TCRdb keeps in-frame clones, though not all of them. There are some 70,000 clones in the sample; more than 75% occur only once, and 8% lies in the top ten. This sample was taken from a study of graft-versus-host responses after intestinal transplantation. The CDR3 is 11 residues long. Germline values: CDR1 MDHEN, CDR2 SYDVKM. Trimming took off 7 bases at V and 8 bases at J, with 11 bases between the two ends. This chain links TRBV28 with TRBJ1-1, with a possible D match to TRBD1 (5 bases). The sequences come from unstimulated CD8+ T cells sorted from spleen or lymph node cells, collected before transplant. The clonotype was recovered from a human donor who was the organ donor for an intestinal transplant. The CDR3 sequence is CASIRGIEAFF. CDR3 sequence (DNA): TGTGCCAGCATTAGGGGCATAGAAGCTTTCTTT.